A single sample is the source of the 19 T cell receptor beta chains below, sequenced in a study of naive and memory T cell subsets. Two oligonucleotides, mixed equimolar, formed the beta constant-region primer covering TRBC1 and TRBC2. Each CDR3 protein is one row after TCRdb ran MiXCR on the UMI-ligation and nested PCR reads. Of about 150,000 distinct CDR3 sequences detected, over 15% appear once; the ten largest clones hold around 0.14%. The specimen was naive CD4+ T cells from blood. These receptors all stem from a human donor in good health.

This chain uses TRBV28 with TRBJ1-5; perhaps TRBD1 as D (6 bases). V was cut by 6 bases and J by 3 bases, with 15 bases left in between. The CDR3 length is 15 residues. Looked up from germline, CDR1 is MDHEN and CDR2 is SYDVKM. In DNA, the CDR3 is TGTGCCAGCAGCTCCCCAGACAGGTTCAATCAGCCCCAGCATTTT. This codes for CASSSPDRFNQPQHF.

This clonotype was detected only a few times. The V call is TRBV13, the J call TRBJ2-2, with D possibly being TRBD2 (6 bases). CDR1 is PRHDT, CDR2 FYEKMQ, per germline (reference sequence). The ends were cut back, 1 base at V and 2 bases at J, with 17 bases in the middle. The length of the CDR3 is 18 residues. The CDR3 reads CASSLALSVLANTGELFF. Written as DNA, the CDR3 is TGTGCCAGCAGCTTAGCTCTAAGCGTACTAGCCAACACCGGGGAGCTGTTTTTT.

This clonotype showed up many times. This chain uses TRBV5-1 with TRBJ2-1; 10 bases fit TRBD2. With V trimmed by 0 bases and J by 2 bases, 2 bases remained unmatched. The CDR3 covers 16 residues. CDR1 and CDR2 from the germline V gene are SGHRS and YFSETQ. CDR3 DNA sequence: TGCGCCAGCAGCTTGGCACTAGCGGGGCCCTACAATGAGCAGTTCTTC. This sequence encodes CASSLALAGPYNEQFF.

In DNA, the CDR3 is TGTGCCAGCAGCCAAGGGGGGGCTCTAAGCAATGAGCAGTTCTTC. It translates to CASSQGGALSNEQFF. The chain uses TRBV3-1 and TRBJ2-1; the D gene could be TRBD1 or TRBD2 (6 bases each). CDR1 LGHDT and CDR2 YNNKEL come from the germline V gene (reference sequence). V was cut by 1 base and J by 6 bases, with 13 bases left in between. The CDR3 spans 15 residues.

This clonotype was detected only a few times. V is TRBV20-1 and J is TRBJ2-3; 7 bases match TRBD2. The germline CDR1 and CDR2 sequences are DFQATT and SNEGSKA (reference sequence). The CDR3 consists of 15 residues. V shed 4 bases, J shed 4 bases, and the junction held 11 bases outside the gene matches. CDR3 nucleotide sequence: TGCAGTGCTACTAGCGGTGAAGCACAAGCAGATACGCAGTATTTT. Protein product: CSATSGEAQADTQYF.

This clonotype has a handful of counts. The V and J genes are TRBV7-9 and TRBJ1-1; maybe TRBD1 (6 bases). The CDR3 consists of 13 residues. V was cut by 6 bases and J by 5 bases, with 13 bases left in between. Germline CDR1 is SEHNR and CDR2 is FQNEAQ (reference sequence). The CDR3 reads CASRPQGLTEAFF. The DNA for the CDR3 is TGTGCCAGCAGACCTCAGGGGCTGACTGAAGCTTTCTTT.

The table lists this clonotype with a few counts. The chain joins TRBV28 to TRBJ2-6; no definite D call. Germline V gene lookup returns CDR1 MDHEN and CDR2 SYDVKM. The CDR3 covers 15 residues. V lost 7 bases and J 0 bases, leaving 10 bases between the germline ends. CDR3 sequence (DNA): TGTGCCAGCATTGGCTCCCCCTCTGGGGCCAACGTCCTGACTTTC. It specifies CASIGSPSGANVLTF.

This chain connects TRBV29-1 to TRBJ1-1, with 7 bases matching TRBD1. CDR1 and CDR2 from the germline V gene are SQVTM and ANQGSEA. The J segment lost 3 bases and the V segment lost 7 bases, leaving 2 bases of the junction unmatched. The CDR3 sequence is 11 residues long. Written as DNA, the CDR3 is TGCAGCGGGGACAGCTACACTGAAGCTTTCTTT. This gives the protein CSGDSYTEAFF.

This clonotype was counted many times. J is TRBJ1-5 and V is TRBV7-2; 7 bases are a match to TRBD1. The CDR3 contains 13 residues. Looked up from germline, CDR1 is SGHTA and CDR2 is FQGNSA. Trimming at V came to 5 bases and at J to 3 bases, leaving 1 base not matched to a gene. In DNA, the CDR3 is TGTGCCAGCAGCGGACAGGCCAATCAGCCCCAGCATTTT. This sequence encodes CASSGQANQPQHF.

The gene calls are TRBV7-9 and TRBJ2-7; maybe TRBD2 (6 bases). The germline CDR1 and CDR2 sequences are SEHNR and FQNEAQ (reference sequence). There are 14 residues in the CDR3. Between the trimmed V and J ends, which lost 5 bases and 4 bases, there was a span of 15 bases. This chain's CDR3 is CASSLPGGLYEQYF. CDR3 coding DNA: TGTGCCAGCAGCCTCCCCGGAGGGTTGTACGAGCAGTACTTC.

There are a few counts of this clonotype. V gene TRBV2 combines with J gene TRBJ2-2; D call uncertain. Germline loops: CDR1 SNHLY, CDR2 FYNNEI. V was clipped by 3 bases and J by 5 bases, with 10 bases between them. The CDR3 has 14 residues. CDR3 protein: CASSEAVLTGELFF. DNA of the CDR3: TGTGCCAGCAGTGAGGCTGTCCTAACCGGGGAGCTGTTTTTT.

V usage is TRBV27 and J usage is TRBJ2-7; D uncertain. The CDR3 extends over 14 amino acids. The ends were cut back, 4 bases at V and 4 bases at J, with 14 bases in the middle. Germline V gene data show CDR1 as MNHEY and CDR2 as SMNVEV (reference sequence). In DNA, the CDR3 is TGTGCCAGCAGTTCCGGCGACGCCCTTTACGAGCAGTACTTC. This gives the protein CASSSGDALYEQYF.

This clonotype appeared a few times. V is TRBV28 and J is TRBJ2-4, with 7 nucleotides matching TRBD1. V shed 5 bases, J shed 5 bases, and the junction held 12 bases outside the gene matches. CDR1 and CDR2 (germline): MDHEN, SYDVKM. This CDR3 has 16 residues. CDR3: CASSPPTGTAENIQYF. CDR3 coding DNA: TGTGCCAGCAGTCCCCCAACCGGGACAGCAGAAAACATTCAGTACTTC.

The chain carries TRBV3-1 and TRBJ2-5, with D uncertain. The V and J ends lost 4 bases and 2 bases respectively, with 5 bases between them. Germline CDR1 reads LGHDT; CDR2 reads YNNKEL (reference sequence). There are 12 residues in the CDR3. The CDR3 region is CASSPGQETQYF. The CDR3 bases are TGTGCCAGCAGCCCTGGACAAGAGACCCAGTACTTC.

This clonotype was seen only a few times. J is TRBJ1-6 and V is TRBV5-1; D ambiguous. V dropped 1 base and J dropped 8 bases, with 7 bases sitting between them. CDR1 and CDR2 from the germline V gene are SGHRS and YFSETQ. This CDR3 is 13 amino acids long. Written as DNA, the CDR3 is TGCGCCAGCAGCTTGTCGGGTGATTCACCCCTCCACTTT. Amino acids: CASSLSGDSPLHF.

This clonotype was seen more than once but under ten times. The genes are TRBV7-9 and TRBJ2-7; TRBD2 agrees at 8 bases. The ends lost 2 bases at V and 0 bases at J; junction bases unmatched: 3. This CDR3 is 15 amino acids long. Germline values: CDR1 SEHNR, CDR2 FQNEAQ (reference sequence). The DNA of the CDR3 is TGTGCCAGCAGCTTACGGCGGGAGGTCTCCTACGAGCAGTACTTC. Protein sequence: CASSLRREVSYEQYF. The variable domain in full, completed from reference TRBV7-9 and TRBJ2-7, reads DTGVSQNPRHKITKRGQNVTFRCDPISEHNRLYWYRQTLGQGPEFLTYFQNEAQLEKSRLLSDRFSAERPKGSFSTLEIQRTEQGDSAMYLCASSLRREVSYEQYFGPGTRLTVT.

V gene TRBV29-1 combines with J gene TRBJ1-1, with 7 positions matching TRBD1. The V gene end was trimmed by 5 bases and the J gene end by 6 bases; junction bases not matched to a gene: 12. This CDR3 region has 14 residues. CDR1 and CDR2 (germline): SQVTM, ANQGSEA. This CDR3 reads CSVLGADREAEAFF. CDR3 sequence (DNA): TGCAGCGTTCTAGGGGCCGACAGGGAAGCTGAAGCTTTCTTT.

This clonotype was picked up many times. CDR3: CATGLASLAYNEQFF. In DNA form, the CDR3 reads TGTGCCACGGGACTAGCGTCTTTGGCCTACAATGAGCAGTTCTTC. This sequence joins TRBV6-6 and TRBJ2-1; 10 positions agree with TRBD2. V lost 10 bases and J lost 2; bases outside the gene matches: 8. CDR3 length: 15 amino acids. Germline values: CDR1 MNHNY, CDR2 SVGAGI (reference sequence).

The V call is TRBV12-3 or TRBV12-4, the J call TRBJ2-2; D uncertain. Trimming left V 7 bases short and J 4 bases short, with 22 bases between. This CDR3 comprises 17 residues. In DNA, the CDR3 is TGTGCCAGCACGCCTGGTCGCGGAAGACTTTTCACCGGGGAGCTGTTTTTT. This sequence encodes CASTPGRGRLFTGELFF.